This is a list of T cell receptor beta chains from one sample in a study of T cell responses to AZD1222 COVID-19 vaccine. TCRdb keeps only in-frame clones here, not all; method: immunoSEQ multiplex PCR. This sample has tens of thousands of clones, with roughly 90% found just once. Sequences were derived from peripheral blood, sampled 28 days after the second AZD1222 dose. Receptors originate from an adult who received the AZD1222 COVID-19 vaccine. Each CDR3 is given without its conserved first and last residue.

v_call: TRBV18
j_call: TRBJ1-2
cdr3_aa: ASSPTGTVYGYT

v_call: TRBV2
j_call: TRBJ2-3
cdr3_aa: ARRSNSADTQY

v_call: TRBV7-3
j_call: TRBJ2-7
cdr3_aa: ASSTLLGYEQY

v_call: TRBV7-9
j_call: TRBJ1-4
cdr3_aa: ASSSTGGAAPNEKLF

v_call: TRBV3-1/TRBV3-2
j_call: TRBJ2-7
cdr3_aa: ASSQNQREQY

v_call: TRBV12-2
j_call: TRBJ2-2
cdr3_aa: ASRLRSSGSDGELF

v_call: TRBV6-4
j_call: TRBJ2-3
cdr3_aa: ASRDGSDTQY

v_call: TRBV6-6
j_call: TRBJ2-5
cdr3_aa: ASSYPGAQETQY

v_call: TRBV7-3
j_call: TRBJ1-1
cdr3_aa: ASSLEPNMNTEAF

v_call: TRBV11-2
j_call: TRBJ1-6
cdr3_aa: ASRTHKGLGSPLH

v_call: TRBV5-4
j_call: TRBJ2-1
cdr3_aa: ASSLEGTSGGVWNEQF

v_call: TRBV6-5
j_call: TRBJ2-1
cdr3_aa: ASSYSPKTNEQF

v_call: TRBV9
j_call: TRBJ2-7
cdr3_aa: ASSGGHSSYEQY

v_call: TRBV27
j_call: TRBJ1-5
cdr3_aa: ASSLYRGQGNQPQH

v_call: TRBV7-9
j_call: TRBJ1-6
cdr3_aa: ATSASGNSPLH

v_call: TRBV18
j_call: TRBJ2-2
cdr3_aa: ASSLDRATGELF

v_call: TRBV19
j_call: TRBJ1-2
cdr3_aa: ASSPRDGRGFDGYT

v_call: TRBV2
j_call: TRBJ1-2
cdr3_aa: ASSVGTSYGYT

v_call: TRBV6-1
j_call: TRBJ2-4
cdr3_aa: ASSESLTGSGMAKNIQY

v_call: TRBV28
j_call: TRBJ2-7
cdr3_aa: ASRTGQSYEQY

v_call: TRBV19
j_call: TRBJ2-2
cdr3_aa: ASRRDRGTGELF

v_call: TRBV27
j_call: TRBJ2-2
cdr3_aa: ASSLSLAGEPPGELF

v_call: TRBV7-2
j_call: TRBJ2-7
cdr3_aa: ASSPPTRDEQY

v_call: TRBV6-5
j_call: TRBJ2-2
cdr3_aa: ASSYSTGELF

v_call: TRBV5-4
j_call: TRBJ2-3
cdr3_aa: ASSLGGGGTDTQY

v_call: TRBV7-9
j_call: TRBJ1-5
cdr3_aa: ASSLGPPGQGPHQPQH

v_call: TRBV3-1/TRBV3-2
j_call: TRBJ2-3
cdr3_aa: ASSSRHRGEQY

v_call: TRBV28
j_call: TRBJ2-3
cdr3_aa: ASSSGTGGAPSDTQY

v_call: TRBV10-2
j_call: TRBJ1-5
cdr3_aa: ASSDGQINQPQH

v_call: TRBV7-2
j_call: TRBJ1-1
cdr3_aa: ASSSTGTENTEAF

v_call: TRBV6-5
j_call: TRBJ1-2
cdr3_aa: ASRIYRVEDYGYT

v_call: TRBV5-1
j_call: TRBJ2-1
cdr3_aa: ASSSGGPGDEQF

v_call: TRBV7-2
j_call: TRBJ1-1
cdr3_aa: ASRNSLDTEAF

v_call: TRBV5-1
j_call: TRBJ2-2
cdr3_aa: ASSLSTYTGELF

v_call: TRBV7-2
j_call: TRBJ1-2
cdr3_aa: ASSPTGTYGYT

v_call: TRBV3-1/TRBV3-2
j_call: TRBJ1-1
cdr3_aa: ASSLGGTRNTEAF